This passage covers 31 T cell receptor beta chains from one sample sequenced in a study of T cell responses to AZD1222 COVID-19 vaccine. TCRdb's copy holds only in-frame clones and misses some; the assay was immunoSEQ multiplex PCR. This table has about 130,000 clones, roughly 91% appearing once. Sequenced material: peripheral blood, taken on day 0 of MenACWY control vaccination. The receptors come from an adult in good health.

This clone was seen just once. The rearrangement uses TRBV9 and TRBJ2-1, with TRBD2 matching 7 bases. Germline V gene sequence: CDR1 SGDLS, CDR2 YYNGEE. V dropped 2 bases and J dropped 4; count of bases not matched to a gene: 9. This CDR3 is 16 amino acids long. Here the CDR3 reads CASSVGGTLGYNEQFF. In DNA form, the CDR3 reads TGTGCCAGCAGCGTGGGAGGGACTCTAGGGTACAATGAGCAGTTCTTC.

This clone was recorded once. V usage is TRBV7-9 and J usage is TRBJ1-1; 9 bases align to TRBD1. The CDR3 is made up of 16 amino acids. Germline V gene sequence: CDR1 SEHNR, CDR2 FQNEAQ (reference sequence). The junction had 10 bases not matched to a gene; V was cut back by 5 bases and J by 3 bases. CDR3 nucleotides: TGTGCCAGCAGCAAACCGGGACAGGGACGAGACACTGAAGCTTTCTTT. It codes for CASSKPGQGRDTEAFF.

V gene TRBV6-5 combines with J gene TRBJ1-5; 7 bases line up with TRBD1. Per germline, CDR1 MNHEY and CDR2 SVGAGI. CDR3 length: 15 residues. After removal of 5 bases from V and 0 bases from J, the junction contained 4 bases not matched to a gene. In nucleotides, the CDR3 is TGTGCCAGCAGTCCGGGACAGACTAGCAATCAGCCCCAGCATTTT. Its translation: CASSPGQTSNQPQHF.

J is TRBJ1-3 and V is TRBV5-6; no firm D call. The CDR3 extends over 16 amino acids. The germline V and J ends were trimmed by 2 bases and 0 bases, with 12 bases remaining between them. Germline-derived CDR1 and CDR2 are SGHDT and YYEEEE. The CDR3 spells CASSFGVSYSGNTIYF. CDR3 coding DNA: TGTGCCAGCAGCTTTGGGGTCTCTTACTCTGGAAACACCATATATTTT.

The V call is TRBV5-6, the J call TRBJ1-6, with 7 nucleotides matching TRBD1. The V gene's germline CDR1 is SGHDT and CDR2 YYEEEE. The CDR3 is 16 amino acids. The junction had 7 bases not matched to a gene; V was cut back by 4 bases and J by 3 bases. Written as DNA, the CDR3 is TGTGCCAGCAGCCCGGGGACAGTTTACTATAATTCACCCCTCCACTTT. Translating gives CASSPGTVYYNSPLHF.

This clone was counted only a few times. This rearrangement joins TRBV2 to TRBJ2-3, with D perhaps matching TRBD2 (6 bases). The CDR3 length is 12 residues. The ends were cut back, 9 bases at V and 2 bases at J, with 9 bases in the middle. Per germline, CDR1 SNHLY and CDR2 FYNNEI. CDR3 in DNA: TGTGCCAGGCGGGACCTCACAGATACGCAGTATTTT. It codes for CARRDLTDTQYF.

V and J are TRBV27 and TRBJ1-4, with D possibly TRBD1 on 6 matching bases. V lost 3 bases and J 7 bases, leaving 18 bases between the germline ends. From germline, CDR1 is MNHEY and CDR2 SMNVEV (reference sequence). This CDR3 is 16 amino acids long. The CDR3 reads CASSLAGTGLVEKLFF. For the CDR3, the DNA is TGTGCCAGCAGTTTGGCCGGCACAGGGTTGGTTGAAAAACTGTTTTTT.

This sequence joins TRBV9 and TRBJ2-2; D not certain. This CDR3 is built from 12 residues. The germline V gene encodes CDR1 SGDLS and CDR2 YYNGEE. Trimming removed 3 bases at V and 7 bases at J, with 7 bases between. CDR3 nucleotides: TGTGCCAGCAGCGCACGAATCGGGGAGCTGTTTTTT. Amino acids: CASSARIGELFF.

V and J are TRBV10-3 and TRBJ1-5; 7 bases are shared with TRBD1. Germline trimming cut 2 bases from V and 5 bases from J; bases unmatched to any gene: 6. Germline CDR1 reads ENHRY; CDR2 reads SYGVKD. CDR3 length equals 15 residues. The CDR3 DNA is TGTGCCATCAGTGAGGCTGGGACAGCGGATCAGCCCCAGCATTTT. Translation: CAISEAGTADQPQHF.

Here the CDR3 reads CASKDYRGGNQPQHF. The CDR3 nucleotides read TGTGCCAGTAAGGATTACAGGGGGGGCAATCAGCCCCAGCATTTT. This sequence joins TRBV19 and TRBJ1-5; 8 nucleotides align to TRBD1. The germline V gene has CDR1 LNHDA and CDR2 SQIVND (reference sequence). J lost 2 bases, V lost 7 bases, and 7 bases had no gene match. CDR3 length: 15 residues.

V is TRBV3-1 (or the pseudogene TRBV3-2) and J is TRBJ1-1; 9 bases align to TRBD1. The V segment lost 6 bases and the J segment 6 bases; nucleotides outside the gene matches: 8. The CDR3 covers 14 residues. From germline, CDR1 is LGHDT and CDR2 YNNKEL (reference sequence). The CDR3 sequence is CASRGTGGYSEAFF. The CDR3 DNA reads as TGTGCCAGCAGAGGAACAGGGGGCTACTCTGAAGCTTTCTTT.

This CDR3 is CSVTKSYNEQFF. The CDR3 nucleotides are TGCAGCGTTACAAAATCCTACAATGAGCAGTTCTTC. The chain has TRBV29-1 and TRBJ2-1; D remains ambiguous. The CDR3 has 12 residues. The germline gives CDR1 SQVTM, CDR2 ANQGSEA. Trimming took 5 bases from V and 1 from J, leaving 6 bases between them.

The chain recombines TRBV7-2 with TRBJ1-4; 7 bases map to TRBD1. The CDR3 is 16 amino acids. Germline V lookup: CDR1 SGHTA, CDR2 FQGNSA. With 1 base clipped from V and 3 bases from J, the junction kept 5 bases outside the gene matches. The CDR3 protein is CASSLGRGLANEKLFF. In nucleotides, the CDR3 is TGTGCCAGCAGCTTAGGGAGGGGGCTGGCTAATGAAAAACTGTTTTTT.

This chain uses TRBV19 with TRBJ1-2; TRBD1 might be the D (6 bases). The CDR3 runs to 13 residues. The germline V and J ends were trimmed by 6 bases and 9 bases, with 17 bases remaining between them. Germline CDR1 and CDR2: LNHDA and SQIVND (reference sequence). In nucleotides, the CDR3 is TGTGCCAGTAGGAAACAGGGCGGAGGAAGCTACACCTTC. Its protein product is CASRKQGGGSYTF. The full variable domain, in which reference TRBV19 and TRBJ1-2 provide the parts outside the CDR3, is DGGITQSPKYLFRKEGQNVTLSCEQNLNHDAMYWYRQDPGQGLRLIYYSQIVNDFQKGDIAEGYSVSREKKESFPLTVTSAQKNPTAFYLCASRKQGGGSYTFGSGTRLTVV.

The CDR3 DNA is TGTGCCAGTAGTATGAGGGACAGGACTAATGAAAAACTGTTTTTT. Translated, it gives CASSMRDRTNEKLFF. The rearrangement joins TRBV19 to TRBJ1-4, with 8 bases lining up with TRBD1. The germline gives CDR1 LNHDA, CDR2 SQIVND (reference sequence). The CDR3 is 15 residues long. Trimming cost V 3 bases and J 2 bases; bases outside gene matches: 2.

J is TRBJ1-2 and V is TRBV18, with D possibly matching TRBD1 (6 bases). Per the germline V gene, CDR1 is KGHSH and CDR2 is LQKENI. V lost 5 bases to trimming and J lost 5 bases, with 12 bases between them. The CDR3 is 13 amino acids. The CDR3 DNA reads TGTGCCAGCTCAGAGGACAGTCTATATGGCTACACCTTC. This translates into CASSEDSLYGYTF.

This clone has just one count. The CDR3 region has the DNA TGTGCCAGCAGTAGGACAGAAGGAAACACCATATATTTT. Translated, it gives CASSRTEGNTIYF. The chain couples TRBV2 to TRBJ1-3; possibly TRBD1 for D (6 bases). This CDR3 is built from 13 residues. Trimming pared 5 bases from V and 4 bases from J, leaving 9 bases between. From germline, CDR1 is SNHLY and CDR2 FYNNEI.

The V call is TRBV15, the J call TRBJ2-1; 8 bases match TRBD2. Germline CDR1 and CDR2: LNHNV and YYDKDF (reference sequence). The trim removed 5 bases at V and 2 bases at J, leaving 2 bases unmatched. The CDR3 totals 14 residues. The CDR3 nucleotides read TGTGCCACCAGCCCGGGAGGGCCCTACAATGAGCAGTTCTTC. It encodes CATSPGGPYNEQFF. The full variable domain, in which reference TRBV15 and TRBJ2-1 provide the parts outside the CDR3, is DAMVIQNPRYQVTQFGKPVTLSCSQTLNHNVMYWYQQKSSQAPKLLFHYYDKDFNNEADTPDNFQSRRPNTSFCFLDIRSPGLGDTAMYLCATSPGGPYNEQFFGPGTRLTVL.

This chain links TRBV27 with TRBJ1-6, with 7 bases matching TRBD1. The CDR3 has 14 residues. J was trimmed by 9 bases and V by 5 bases; bases with no gene match: 7. CDR1 is MNHEY and CDR2 is SMNVEV in the germline V gene (reference sequence). The DNA of the CDR3 is TGTGCCAGCAGTCAAACAGGGGTAGTTTCACCCCTCCACTTT. It translates to CASSQTGVVSPLHF.

The CDR3 nucleotides read TGCAGCGTAAACAGGGGCCCTAATGAAAAACTGTTTTTT. Protein: CSVNRGPNEKLFF. The rearrangement links TRBV29-1 to TRBJ1-4; 7 nucleotides line up with TRBD1. Unmatched junction bases numbered 4, after V lost 6 bases and J lost 3 bases. Germline V gene sequence: CDR1 SQVTM, CDR2 ANQGSEA. This CDR3 comprises 13 residues.

J is TRBJ1-2 and V is TRBV5-1; D gene uncertain. V lost 4 bases and J lost 4, with 8 bases in between. The length of the CDR3 is 12 residues. The germline CDR1 and CDR2 sequences are SGHRS and YFSETQ. CDR3 sequence (DNA): TGCGCCAGCAGCCCGGATGGCTATGGCTACACCTTC. Residues: CASSPDGYGYTF. Together with reference TRBV5-1 and TRBJ1-2, the CDR3 gives the full variable domain: KAGVTQTPRYLIKTRGQQVTLSCSPISGHRSVSWYQQTPGQGLQFLFEYFSETQRNKGNFPGRFSGRQFSNSRSEMNVSTLELGDSALYLCASSPDGYGYTFGSGTRLTVV.

This clone has just a few counts. The chain has TRBV29-1 and TRBJ1-4; D is ambiguous. This CDR3 has 16 amino acids. The germline gives CDR1 SQVTM, CDR2 ANQGSEA. V was trimmed by 4 bases and J by 0 bases, leaving 15 bases between them. CDR3 amino acids: CSVVGSEPATNEKLFF. The CDR3, as DNA: TGCAGCGTTGTAGGGTCCGAGCCTGCAACTAATGAAAAACTGTTTTTT.

The chain links TRBV9 to TRBJ2-5, with TRBD1 identical over 7 bases. The CDR3 has 14 residues. V lost 3 bases, J lost 2 bases, and 4 bases stayed unmatched. CDR1 and CDR2 from the germline V gene are SGDLS and YYNGEE. CDR3 sequence reads: CASSARDSQETQYF. As DNA, the CDR3 is TGTGCCAGCAGCGCACGGGACAGTCAAGAGACCCAGTACTTC.

J is TRBJ2-3 and V is TRBV4-2, with D maybe TRBD2 (6 bases). V lost 3 bases, J lost 0 bases, and 10 bases lay in between. The CDR3 is made up of 15 amino acids. Germline V gene sequence: CDR1 LGHNA, CDR2 YNFKEQ. In DNA, the CDR3 is TGTGCCAGCAGCCAGGCGGGACCTAGCACAGATACGCAGTATTTT. It is translated as CASSQAGPSTDTQYF.

The chain employs TRBV7-9 and TRBJ2-2; 9 bases agree with TRBD1. In germline, CDR1 is SEHNR, CDR2 FQNEAQ (reference sequence). The ends lost 3 bases at V and 6 bases at J; junction bases unmatched: 5. The CDR3 is 15 amino acids. The CDR3 DNA sequence: TGTGCCAGCAGCTTCCGACAGGGGGTCGCCGGGGAGCTGTTTTTT. Protein product: CASSFRQGVAGELFF.

The V call is TRBV25-1, the J call TRBJ2-5; a possible D gene is TRBD2 (7 bases). In germline, CDR1 is MGHDK, CDR2 SYGVNS. This CDR3 is built from 14 residues. V shed 6 bases and J shed 5 bases, with 16 bases lying between them. The CDR3 DNA reads as TGTGCCAGCAGCGCTGGGGGGGCGGGGGAGACCCAGTACTTC. Translation gives CASSAGGAGETQYF. The full variable domain, completed using reference TRBV25-1 and TRBJ2-5, is EADIYQTPRYLVIGTGKKITLECSQTMGHDKMYWYQQDPGMELHLIHYSYGVNSTEKGDLSSESTVSRIRTEHFPLTLESARPSHTSQYLCASSAGGAGETQYFGPGTRLLVL.

The genes are TRBV12-3 or TRBV12-4 and TRBJ2-7, with 8 positions matching TRBD1. The CDR3 sequence is 13 residues long. Losses at the gene ends were 6 bases for V and 4 bases for J; bases not matched to a gene: 5. The CDR3 region is CASSPTGDYEQYF. The CDR3 DNA is TGTGCCAGCAGCCCGACAGGGGATTACGAGCAGTACTTC.

V usage is TRBV28 and J usage is TRBJ1-2; D is unclear. In germline, CDR1 is MDHEN, CDR2 SYDVKM. Deletions cut 5 bases from V and 0 bases from J, with 16 bases between. This CDR3 has 16 residues. Written as DNA, the CDR3 is TGTGCCAGCAGTCTAGGAGGCGGCGGCGCTAACTATGGCTACACCTTC. It is translated as CASSLGGGGANYGYTF.

This CDR3 is CASSLEGAGYGYTF. The DNA of the CDR3 is TGTGCCAGCAGCTTGGAGGGGGCGGGGTATGGCTACACCTTC. The chain has TRBV5-5 and TRBJ1-2, with 7 bases fitting TRBD1. The CDR3 totals 14 residues. In germline, CDR1 is SGHKS, CDR2 YYEKEE (reference sequence). After removal of 0 bases from V and 5 bases from J, the junction contained 4 bases not matched to a gene.

The V gene is TRBV18, the J gene TRBJ2-7; D remains ambiguous. CDR3 length: 14 residues. Germline V lookup: CDR1 KGHSH, CDR2 LQKENI. V shed 3 bases and J shed 1 base, with 10 bases lying between them. The CDR3 coding sequence is TGTGCCAGCTCACCTCAATCGAGTTCCTACGAGCAGTACGTC. Translation: CASSPQSSSYEQYV.

The chain carries TRBV27 and TRBJ2-3; TRBD2 matches at 10 bases. The CDR3 covers 17 residues. Looked up from germline, CDR1 is MNHEY and CDR2 is SMNVEV (reference sequence). V was clipped by 2 bases and J by 1 base; unmatched bases: 6. This CDR3 is CASSLTPGLAGTDTQYF. CDR3 in DNA: TGTGCCAGCAGTTTAACTCCTGGACTAGCGGGCACAGATACGCAGTATTTT.